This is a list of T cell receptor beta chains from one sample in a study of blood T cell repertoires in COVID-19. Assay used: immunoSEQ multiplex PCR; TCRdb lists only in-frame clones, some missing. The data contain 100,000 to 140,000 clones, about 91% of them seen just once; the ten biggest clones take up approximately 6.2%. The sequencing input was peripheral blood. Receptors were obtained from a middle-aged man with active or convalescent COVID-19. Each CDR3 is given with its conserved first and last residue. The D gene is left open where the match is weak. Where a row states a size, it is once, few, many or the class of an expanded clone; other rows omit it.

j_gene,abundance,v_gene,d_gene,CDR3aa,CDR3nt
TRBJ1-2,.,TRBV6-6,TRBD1,CASTEIRQGAGYTF,TGTGCCAGCACCGAAATACGACAGGGGGCAGGCTACACCTTC
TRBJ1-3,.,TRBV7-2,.,CASHRKDTIYF,TGTGCCAGCCACAGAAAAGACACCATATATTTT
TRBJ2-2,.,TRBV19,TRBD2,CASKGTSGPLGGELFF,TGTGCCAGTAAGGGGACTAGCGGCCCCCTTGGCGGGGAGCTGTTTTTT
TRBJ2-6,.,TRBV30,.,CAWSGGVANVLTF,TGTGCCTGGAGTGGGGGGGTAGCCAACGTCCTGACTTTC
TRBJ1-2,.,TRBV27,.,CASSLNSNYGYTF,TGTGCCAGCAGTTTGAACAGTAACTATGGCTACACCTTC
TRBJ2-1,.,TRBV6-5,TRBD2,CASTREGLSYNEQFF,TGTGCCAGCACCCGGGAGGGGCTTTCCTACAATGAGCAGTTCTTC
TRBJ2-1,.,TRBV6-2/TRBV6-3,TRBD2,CASSLGLQSYNEQFF,TGTGCCAGCAGTTTGGGACTACAATCCTACAATGAGCAGTTCTTC
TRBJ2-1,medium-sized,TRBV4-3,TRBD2,CASSQGPSGSVNEQFF,TGCGCCAGCAGCCAGGGGCCTAGCGGGAGTGTCAATGAGCAGTTCTTC
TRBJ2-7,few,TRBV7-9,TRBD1,CASSLKGQGSYEQYF,TGTGCCAGCAGCTTAAAGGGACAGGGGTCCTACGAGCAGTACTTC
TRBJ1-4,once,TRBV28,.,CASSSTAVEKLFF,TGTGCCAGCAGTTCAACAGCCGTCGAAAAACTGTTTTTT
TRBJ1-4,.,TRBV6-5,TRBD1,CASRNDAGGEKLFF,TGTGCCAGCAGGAACGACGCAGGGGGGGAAAAACTGTTTTTT
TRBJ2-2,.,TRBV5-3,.,CARSLVAGLAPGELFF,TGTGCCAGAAGCTTGGTGGCCGGGTTGGCCCCCGGGGAGCTGTTTTTT
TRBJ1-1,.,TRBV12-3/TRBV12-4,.,CASSPQMNTEAFF,TGTGCCAGCAGTCCGCAGATGAACACTGAAGCTTTCTTT
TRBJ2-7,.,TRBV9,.,CASCQSGAFSYEQYF,TGTGCCAGCTGTCAGAGCGGAGCTTTCTCCTACGAGCAGTACTTC
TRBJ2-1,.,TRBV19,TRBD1,CASSHRQGFSFF,TGTGCCAGTAGTCACCGACAGGGCTTCTCTTTCTTC
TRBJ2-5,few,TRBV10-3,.,CAISESKKTQYF,TGTGCCATCAGTGAGTCCAAAAAGACCCAGTACTTC
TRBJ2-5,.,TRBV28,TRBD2,CASSFERGGQETQYF,TGTGCCAGCAGTTTCGAGCGGGGTGGTCAGGAGACCCAGTACTTC
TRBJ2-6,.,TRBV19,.,CAGRASSGANVLTF,TGTGCCGGCCGCGCTAGCTCTGGGGCCAACGTCCTGACTTTC
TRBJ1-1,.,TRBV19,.,CASSSQTLGARVAFF,TGTGCCAGTAGTTCCCAAACATTAGGGGCGCGAGTGGCTTTCTTT
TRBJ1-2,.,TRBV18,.,CASSPGQGLGYGYTF,TGTGCCAGCTCACCGGGCCAGGGTTTGGGCTATGGCTACACCTTC
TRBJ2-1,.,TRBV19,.,CASSTAGSEQFF,TGTGCCAGTAGTACCGCGGGATCTGAGCAGTTCTTC
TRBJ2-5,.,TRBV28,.,CASNLIEQETQYF,TGTGCCAGCAATCTAATAGAACAAGAGACCCAGTACTTC
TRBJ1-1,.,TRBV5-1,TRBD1,CASSYTGGVNTEAFF,TGCGCCAGCAGCTATACAGGGGGCGTAAACACTGAAGCTTTCTTT
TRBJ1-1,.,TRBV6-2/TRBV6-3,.,CASSPIDTEAFF,TGTGCCAGCAGCCCAATAGACACTGAAGCTTTCTTT
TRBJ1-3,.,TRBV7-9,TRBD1,CASSSNRGPGNTIYF,TGTGCCAGCAGCTCGAACAGGGGGCCTGGAAACACCATATATTTT
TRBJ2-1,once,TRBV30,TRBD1,CAWSFGTGGYNEQFF,TGTGCCTGGAGTTTCGGGACAGGGGGTTACAATGAGCAGTTCTTC
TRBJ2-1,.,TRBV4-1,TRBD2,CASSQGGTSGRPYNEQFF,TGCGCCAGCAGCCAGGGGGGGACTAGCGGGAGGCCCTACAATGAGCAGTTCTTC
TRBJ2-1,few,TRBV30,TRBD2,CAWTPGLAGYNEQFF,TGTGCCTGGACCCCTGGACTAGCGGGTTACAATGAGCAGTTCTTC
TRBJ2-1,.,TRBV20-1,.,CSAETGNEQFF,TGCAGTGCTGAGACAGGAAATGAGCAGTTCTTC
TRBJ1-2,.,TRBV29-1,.,CSVEGRTAGYTF,TGCAGCGTTGAAGGGAGGACAGCTGGCTACACCTTC
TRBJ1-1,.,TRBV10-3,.,CAITRDTNTEAFF,TGTGCCATCACCCGGGACACGAACACTGAAGCTTTCTTT
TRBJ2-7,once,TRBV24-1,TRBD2,CATSAASGSRRYF,TGTGCCACCAGCGCTGCTAGCGGAAGCAGACGGTACTTC
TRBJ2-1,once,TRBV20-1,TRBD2,CSASSGREHNEQFF,TGCAGTGCTAGTAGCGGGAGGGAACACAATGAGCAGTTCTTC
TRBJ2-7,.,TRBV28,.,CASSIKSGLEYF,TGTGCCAGCAGTATCAAGTCAGGATTGGAATACTTC
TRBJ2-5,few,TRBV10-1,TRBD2,CASSDLGLAGEETQYF,TGCGCCAGCAGTGACCTGGGACTAGCGGGAGAGGAGACCCAGTACTTC
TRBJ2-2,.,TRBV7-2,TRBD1,CASSPGQGPGELFF,TGTGCCAGCAGCCCAGGACAGGGGCCCGGGGAGCTGTTTTTT
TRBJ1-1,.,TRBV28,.,CASSSIWGDTEAFF,TGTGCCAGCAGCTCCATCTGGGGGGACACTGAAGCTTTCTTT
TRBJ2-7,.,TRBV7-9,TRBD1,CASSSRDSTYEQYF,TGTGCCAGCAGCTCCCGGGACAGTACCTACGAGCAGTACTTC
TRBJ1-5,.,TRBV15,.,CATSRFGQSNQPQHF,TGTGCCACCAGCAGGTTTGGACAGTCCAATCAGCCCCAGCATTTT
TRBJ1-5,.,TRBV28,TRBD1,CATDQTGQPQHF,TGTGCCACGGACCAGACAGGGCAGCCCCAGCATTTT
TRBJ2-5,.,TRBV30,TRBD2,CAWGEGTAQYF,TGTGCCTGGGGGGAGGGGACGGCCCAGTACTTC
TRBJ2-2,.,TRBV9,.,CASKGGSNTGELFF,TGTGCCAGTAAAGGGGGTTCGAACACCGGGGAGCTGTTTTTT
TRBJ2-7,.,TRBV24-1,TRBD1,CATSQGQGAREQYF,TGTGCCACCAGCCAGGGACAGGGGGCGAGGGAGCAGTACTTC
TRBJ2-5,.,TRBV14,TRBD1,CASSPEARGETQYF,TGTGCCAGCAGCCCGGAAGCCAGGGGGGAGACCCAGTACTTC
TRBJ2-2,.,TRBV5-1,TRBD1,CASRGDRTGELFF,TGCGCCAGCAGAGGGGACAGGACCGGGGAGCTGTTTTTT